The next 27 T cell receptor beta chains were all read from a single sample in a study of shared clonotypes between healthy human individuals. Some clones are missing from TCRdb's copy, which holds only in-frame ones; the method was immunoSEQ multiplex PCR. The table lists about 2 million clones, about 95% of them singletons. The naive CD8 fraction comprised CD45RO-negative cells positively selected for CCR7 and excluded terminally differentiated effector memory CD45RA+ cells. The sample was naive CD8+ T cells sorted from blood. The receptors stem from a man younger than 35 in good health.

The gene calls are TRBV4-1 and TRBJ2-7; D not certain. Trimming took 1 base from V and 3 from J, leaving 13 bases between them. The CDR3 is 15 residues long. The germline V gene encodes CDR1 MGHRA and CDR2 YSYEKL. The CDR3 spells CASSQAPSRDYEQYF. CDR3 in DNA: TGCGCCAGCAGCCAAGCGCCCTCAAGGGACTACGAGCAGTACTTC.

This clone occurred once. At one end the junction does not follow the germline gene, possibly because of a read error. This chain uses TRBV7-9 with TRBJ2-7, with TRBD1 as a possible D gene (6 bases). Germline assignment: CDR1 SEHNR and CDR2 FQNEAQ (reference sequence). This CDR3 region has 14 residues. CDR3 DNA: TGTGCCAGCAGCCCCCCTCAATCCAGAGGACAGCCGGTATTC. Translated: CASSPPQSRGQPVF.

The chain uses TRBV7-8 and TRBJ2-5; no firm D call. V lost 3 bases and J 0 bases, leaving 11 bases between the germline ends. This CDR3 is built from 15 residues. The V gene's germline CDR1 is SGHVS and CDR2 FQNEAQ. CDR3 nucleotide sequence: TGTGCCAGCAGCTTTGAAGGCCCCTACCAAGAGACCCAGTACTTC. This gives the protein CASSFEGPYQETQYF.

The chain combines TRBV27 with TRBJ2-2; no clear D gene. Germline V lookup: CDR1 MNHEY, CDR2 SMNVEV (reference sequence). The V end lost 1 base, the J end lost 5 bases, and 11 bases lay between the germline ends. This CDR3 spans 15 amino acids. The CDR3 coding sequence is TGTGCCAGCAGTTTATTCCCCTCAGATACCGGGGAGCTGTTTTTT. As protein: CASSLFPSDTGELFF.

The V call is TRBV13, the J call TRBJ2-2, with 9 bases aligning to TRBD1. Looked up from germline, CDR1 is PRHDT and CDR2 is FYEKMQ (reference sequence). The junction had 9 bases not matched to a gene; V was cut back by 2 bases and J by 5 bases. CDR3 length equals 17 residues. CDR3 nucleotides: TGTGCCAGCAGCTTATTTGGGACAGGGTTGATGACCGGGGAGCTGTTTTTT. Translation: CASSLFGTGLMTGELFF.

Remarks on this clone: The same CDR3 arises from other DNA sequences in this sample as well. The CDR3 spells CASSQTSGGYEQYF. The CDR3 nucleotides are TGCGCCAGCAGCCAGACTAGCGGGGGGTACGAGCAGTACTTC. The rearrangement links TRBV4-1 to TRBJ2-7; 13 nucleotides agree with TRBD2. The CDR3 is 14 residues long. Germline CDR1 is MGHRA and CDR2 is YSYEKL. The V segment lost 3 bases and the J segment 4 bases; nucleotides outside the gene matches: 0.

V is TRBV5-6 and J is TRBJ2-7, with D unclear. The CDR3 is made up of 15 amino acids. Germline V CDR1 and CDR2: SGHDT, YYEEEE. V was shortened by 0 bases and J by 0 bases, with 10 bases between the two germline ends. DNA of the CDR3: TGTGCCAGCAGCTTGGGGCCTAGAGGCTCCTACGAGCAGTACTTC. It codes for CASSLGPRGSYEQYF.

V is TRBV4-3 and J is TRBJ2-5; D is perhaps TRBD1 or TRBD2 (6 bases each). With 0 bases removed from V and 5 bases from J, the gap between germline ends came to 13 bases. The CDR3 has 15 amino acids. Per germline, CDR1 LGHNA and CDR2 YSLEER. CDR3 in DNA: TGCGCCAGCAGCCAAGATCTAGGGGGGTGGGAGACCCAGTACTTC. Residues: CASSQDLGGWETQYF.

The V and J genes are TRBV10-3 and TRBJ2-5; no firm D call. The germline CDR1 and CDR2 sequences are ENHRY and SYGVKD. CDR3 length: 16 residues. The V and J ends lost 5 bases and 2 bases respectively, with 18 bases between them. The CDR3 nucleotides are TGTGCCATCAGTCCGGGCTATGGTAGGGAACAAGAGACCCAGTACTTC. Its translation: CAISPGYGREQETQYF.

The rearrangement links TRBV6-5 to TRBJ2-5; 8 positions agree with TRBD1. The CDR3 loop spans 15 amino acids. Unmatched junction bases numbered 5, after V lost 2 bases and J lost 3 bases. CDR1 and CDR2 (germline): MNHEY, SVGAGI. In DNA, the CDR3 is TGTGCCAGCAGTTACCTCTCGACAGGGGAAGAGACCCAGTACTTC. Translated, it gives CASSYLSTGEETQYF.

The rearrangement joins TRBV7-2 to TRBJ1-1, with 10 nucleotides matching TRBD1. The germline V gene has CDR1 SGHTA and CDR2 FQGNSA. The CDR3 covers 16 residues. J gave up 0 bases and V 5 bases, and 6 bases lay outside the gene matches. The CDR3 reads CASSPGTGAMNTEAFF. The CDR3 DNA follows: TGTGCCAGCAGCCCCGGGACAGGGGCAATGAACACTGAAGCTTTCTTT.

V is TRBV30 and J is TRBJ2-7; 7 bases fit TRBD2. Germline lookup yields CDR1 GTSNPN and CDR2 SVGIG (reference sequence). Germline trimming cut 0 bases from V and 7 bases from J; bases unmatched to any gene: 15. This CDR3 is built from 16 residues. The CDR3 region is CAWSVIHSSGGGEQYF. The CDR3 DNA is TGTGCCTGGAGTGTAATCCACAGTTCCGGGGGAGGGGAGCAGTACTTC.

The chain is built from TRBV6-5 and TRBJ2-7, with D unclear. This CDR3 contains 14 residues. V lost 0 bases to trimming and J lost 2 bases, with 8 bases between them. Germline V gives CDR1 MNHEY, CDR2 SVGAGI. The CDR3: CASSYSEKTYEQYF. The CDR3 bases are TGTGCCAGCAGTTACTCTGAGAAGACCTACGAGCAGTACTTC.

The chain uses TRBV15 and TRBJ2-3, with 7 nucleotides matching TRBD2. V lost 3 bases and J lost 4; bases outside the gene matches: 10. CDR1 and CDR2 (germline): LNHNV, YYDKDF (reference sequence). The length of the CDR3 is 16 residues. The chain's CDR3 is CATSSNWEGISDTQYF. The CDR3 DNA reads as TGTGCCACCAGCAGCAATTGGGAGGGGATCTCAGATACGCAGTATTTT.

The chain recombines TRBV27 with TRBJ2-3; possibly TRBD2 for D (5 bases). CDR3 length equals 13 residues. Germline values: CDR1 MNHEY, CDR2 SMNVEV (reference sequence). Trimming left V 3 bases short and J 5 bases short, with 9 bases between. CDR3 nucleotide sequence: TGTGCCAGCAGTTTGTGGACTGGAGATACGCAGTATTTT. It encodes CASSLWTGDTQYF.

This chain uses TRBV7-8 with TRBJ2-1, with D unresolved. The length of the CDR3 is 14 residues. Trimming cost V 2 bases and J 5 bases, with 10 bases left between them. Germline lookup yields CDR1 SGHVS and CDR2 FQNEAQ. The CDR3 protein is CASSLYDGNNEQFF. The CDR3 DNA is TGTGCCAGCAGCTTATATGATGGGAACAATGAGCAGTTCTTC.

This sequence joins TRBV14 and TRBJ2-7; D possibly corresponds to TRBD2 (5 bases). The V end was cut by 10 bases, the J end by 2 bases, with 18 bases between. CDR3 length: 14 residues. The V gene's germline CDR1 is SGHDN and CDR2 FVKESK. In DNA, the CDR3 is TGTGCCACAGCGGTGCCCGCCTACCCCTACGAGCAGTACTTC. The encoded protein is CATAVPAYPYEQYF.

CDR3 loop: CASSFTENYEQYF. The CDR3 DNA follows: TGCGCCAGCAGCTTTACAGAAAACTACGAGCAGTACTTC. The chain has TRBV5-1 and TRBJ2-7; no reliable D call. The CDR3 covers 13 residues. V was pared by 2 bases and J by 3 bases, with 9 bases between. CDR1 and CDR2 (germline): SGHRS, YFSETQ.

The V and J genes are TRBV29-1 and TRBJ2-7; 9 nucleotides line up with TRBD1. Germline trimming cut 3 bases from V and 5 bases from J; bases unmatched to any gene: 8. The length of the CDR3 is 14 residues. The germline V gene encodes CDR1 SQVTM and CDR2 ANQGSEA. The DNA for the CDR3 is TGCAGCGTTGACTTTGGGACAGGGAACAACGAGCAGTACTTC. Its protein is CSVDFGTGNNEQYF.

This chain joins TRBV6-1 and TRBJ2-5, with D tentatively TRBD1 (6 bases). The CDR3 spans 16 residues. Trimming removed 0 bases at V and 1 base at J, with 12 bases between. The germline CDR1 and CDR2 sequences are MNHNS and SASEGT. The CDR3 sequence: CASSEALQGTQETQYF. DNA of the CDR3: TGTGCCAGCAGTGAAGCGCTTCAGGGGACCCAAGAGACCCAGTACTTC.

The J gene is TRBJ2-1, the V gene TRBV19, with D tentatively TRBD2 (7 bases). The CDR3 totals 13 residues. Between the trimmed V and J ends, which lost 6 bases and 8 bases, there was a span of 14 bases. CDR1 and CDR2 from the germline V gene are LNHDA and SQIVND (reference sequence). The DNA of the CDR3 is TGTGCCAGTAGCGGGGGGCCCCGGGATGAGCAGTTCTTC. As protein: CASSGGPRDEQFF.

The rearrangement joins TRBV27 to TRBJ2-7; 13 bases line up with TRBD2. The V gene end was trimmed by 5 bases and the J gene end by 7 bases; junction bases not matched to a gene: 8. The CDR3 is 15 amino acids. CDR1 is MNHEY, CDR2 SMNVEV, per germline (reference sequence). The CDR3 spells CASSTGTSGVWEQYF. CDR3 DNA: TGTGCCAGCAGTACCGGGACTAGCGGGGTCTGGGAGCAGTACTTC.

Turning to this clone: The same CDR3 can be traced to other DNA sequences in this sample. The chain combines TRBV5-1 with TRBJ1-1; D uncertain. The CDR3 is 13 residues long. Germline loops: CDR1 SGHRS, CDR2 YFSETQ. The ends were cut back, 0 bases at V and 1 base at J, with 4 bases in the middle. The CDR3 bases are TGCGCCAGCAGCTTGGCGGAGAACACTGAAGCTTTCTTT. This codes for CASSLAENTEAFF.

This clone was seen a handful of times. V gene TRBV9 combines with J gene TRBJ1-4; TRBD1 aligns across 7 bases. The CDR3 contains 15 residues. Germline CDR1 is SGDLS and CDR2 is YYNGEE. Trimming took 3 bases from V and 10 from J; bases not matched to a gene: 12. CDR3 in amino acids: CASSAGQVTRGKLFF. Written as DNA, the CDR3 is TGTGCCAGCAGCGCAGGACAGGTGACTCGGGGAAAACTGTTTTTT.

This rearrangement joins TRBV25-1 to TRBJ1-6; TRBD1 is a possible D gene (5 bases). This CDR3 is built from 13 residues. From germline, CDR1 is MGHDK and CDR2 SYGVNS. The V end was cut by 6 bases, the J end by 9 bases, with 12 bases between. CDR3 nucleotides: TGTGCCAGCAGGGAGGACGACAGTTCACCCCTCCACTTT. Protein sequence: CASREDDSSPLHF.

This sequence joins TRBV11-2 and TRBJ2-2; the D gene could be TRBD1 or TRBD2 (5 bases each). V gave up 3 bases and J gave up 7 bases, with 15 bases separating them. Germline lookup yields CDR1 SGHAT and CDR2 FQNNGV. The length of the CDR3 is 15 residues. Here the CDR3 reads CASSFQAGSGGELFF. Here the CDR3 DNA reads TGTGCCAGCAGCTTCCAAGCAGGGAGTGGCGGGGAGCTGTTTTTT.

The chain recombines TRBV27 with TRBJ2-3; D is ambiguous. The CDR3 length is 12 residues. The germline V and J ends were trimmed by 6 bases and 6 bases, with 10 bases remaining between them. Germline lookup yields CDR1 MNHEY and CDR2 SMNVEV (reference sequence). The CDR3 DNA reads TGTGCCAGCAGCACTCTTGAGGATACGCAGTATTTT. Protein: CASSTLEDTQYF.